The sequence of this T cell receptor (beta chain) was determined in a study of vaccination effects on CD4 cells after COVID-19. The protocol was immunoSEQ multiplex PCR, while the TCRdb copy is restricted to in-frame clones and leaves out a portion. The table has under 30,000 clones, about 74% seen once; the top ten hold under 13%. Germline CDR1 reads SEHNR; CDR2 reads FQNEAQ (reference sequence). The length of the CDR3 is 16 residues. V was clipped by 2 bases and J by 3 bases, with 16 bases between them. Before sequencing took place, the ViraFEST assay used viral peptide pools to expand antigen-specific CD4+ T cells. At the end of about 9 days of culture, CD4+ T cells were isolated. No vaccinee had earlier SARS-CoV-2 infection, and nucleocapsid antibodies were negative. Concerning this clone itself: Its specificity is unknown.

The clonotype comes from a human donor who received a COVID-19 vaccine. Source: CD4+ T cells from PBMCs cultured with HCoV-NL63 spike peptides, taken before COVID-19 vaccination. The chain links TRBV7-9 to TRBJ2-5; D perhaps matches TRBD1 (6 bases). CDR3 region: CASSLKPGQTEETQYF. The DNA of the CDR3 is TGTGCCAGCAGCTTAAAACCCGGACAGACGGAAGAGACCCAGTACTTC.